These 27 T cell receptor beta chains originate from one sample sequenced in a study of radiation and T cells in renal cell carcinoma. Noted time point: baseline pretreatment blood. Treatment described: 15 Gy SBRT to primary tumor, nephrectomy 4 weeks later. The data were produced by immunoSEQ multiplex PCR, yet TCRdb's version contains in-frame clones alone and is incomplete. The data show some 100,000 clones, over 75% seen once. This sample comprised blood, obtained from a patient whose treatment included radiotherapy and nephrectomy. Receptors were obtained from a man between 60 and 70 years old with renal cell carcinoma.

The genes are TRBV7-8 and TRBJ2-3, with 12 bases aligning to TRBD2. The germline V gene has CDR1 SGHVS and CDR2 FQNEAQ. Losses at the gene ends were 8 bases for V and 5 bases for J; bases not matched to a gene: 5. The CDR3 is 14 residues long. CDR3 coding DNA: TGTGCCAGCGGAACTAGCGGGAGGCAAGATACGCAGTATTTT. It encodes CASGTSGRQDTQYF.

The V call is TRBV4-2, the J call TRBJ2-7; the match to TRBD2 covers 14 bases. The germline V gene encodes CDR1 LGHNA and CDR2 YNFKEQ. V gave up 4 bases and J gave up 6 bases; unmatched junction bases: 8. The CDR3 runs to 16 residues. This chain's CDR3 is CASSLSPGLAGGEQYF. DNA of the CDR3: TGTGCCAGCAGCCTTTCACCCGGACTAGCGGGAGGCGAGCAGTACTTC.

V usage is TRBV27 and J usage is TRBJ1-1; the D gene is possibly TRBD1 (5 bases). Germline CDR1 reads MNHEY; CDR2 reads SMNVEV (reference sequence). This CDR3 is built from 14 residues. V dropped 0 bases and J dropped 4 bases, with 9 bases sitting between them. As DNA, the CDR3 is TGTGCCAGCAGTTTATCCCAGGGTCGCACTGAAGCTTTCTTT. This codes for CASSLSQGRTEAFF.

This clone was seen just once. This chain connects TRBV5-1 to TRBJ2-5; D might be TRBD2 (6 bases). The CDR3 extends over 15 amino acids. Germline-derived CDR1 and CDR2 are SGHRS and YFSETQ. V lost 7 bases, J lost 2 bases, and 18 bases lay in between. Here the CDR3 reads CASGGTVGLQETQYF. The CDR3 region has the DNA TGCGCCAGCGGGGGGACCGTGGGACTGCAAGAGACCCAGTACTTC.

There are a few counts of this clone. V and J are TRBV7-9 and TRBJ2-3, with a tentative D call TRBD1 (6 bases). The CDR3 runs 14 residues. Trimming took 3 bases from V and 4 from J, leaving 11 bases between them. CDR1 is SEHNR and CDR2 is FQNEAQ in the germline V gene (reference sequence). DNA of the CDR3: TGTGCCAGCAGCTTGGGGGCGGATCCAGATACGCAGTATTTT. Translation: CASSLGADPDTQYF.

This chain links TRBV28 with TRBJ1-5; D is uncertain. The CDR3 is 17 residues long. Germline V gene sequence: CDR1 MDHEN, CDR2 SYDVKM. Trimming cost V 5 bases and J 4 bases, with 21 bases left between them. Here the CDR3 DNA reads TGTGCCAGCAGTAAAACCGCCAATAGAGGCGGTAATCAGCCCCAGCATTTT. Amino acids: CASSKTANRGGNQPQHF.

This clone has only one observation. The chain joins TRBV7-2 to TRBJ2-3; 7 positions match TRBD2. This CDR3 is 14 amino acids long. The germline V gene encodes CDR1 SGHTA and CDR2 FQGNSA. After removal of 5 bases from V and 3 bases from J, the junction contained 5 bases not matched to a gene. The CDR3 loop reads CASSQGLETDTQYF. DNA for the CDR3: TGTGCCAGCAGCCAAGGACTAGAAACAGATACGCAGTATTTT.

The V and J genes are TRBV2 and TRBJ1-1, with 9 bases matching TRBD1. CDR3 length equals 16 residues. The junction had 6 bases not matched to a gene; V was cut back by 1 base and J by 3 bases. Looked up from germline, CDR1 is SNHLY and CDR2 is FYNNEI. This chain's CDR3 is CASSEVGQGIDTEAFF. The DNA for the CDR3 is TGTGCCAGCAGTGAAGTGGGACAGGGTATTGACACTGAAGCTTTCTTT. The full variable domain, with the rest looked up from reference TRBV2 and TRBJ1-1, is EPEVTQTPSHQVTQMGQEVILRCVPISNHLYFYWYRQILGQKVEFLVSFYNNEISEKSEIFDDQFSVERPDGSNFTLKIRSTKLEDSAMYFCASSEVGQGIDTEAFFGQGTRLTVV.

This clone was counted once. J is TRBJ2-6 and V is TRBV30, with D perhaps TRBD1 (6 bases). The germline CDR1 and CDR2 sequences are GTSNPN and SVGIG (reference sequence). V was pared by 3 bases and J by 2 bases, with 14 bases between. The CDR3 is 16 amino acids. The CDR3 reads CAWRAAPGAGANVLTF. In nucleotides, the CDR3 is TGTGCCTGGAGGGCGGCTCCAGGGGCTGGGGCCAACGTCCTGACTTTC.

CDR3 DNA sequence: TGTGCCAGCAGTGACCGAATCTACAGGGTGGGGAGCACAGATACGCAGTATTTT. Translated: CASSDRIYRVGSTDTQYF. The chain links TRBV6-1 to TRBJ2-3; weak D call: TRBD1 (6 bases). Trimming removed 3 bases at V and 0 bases at J, with 19 bases between. The CDR3 extends over 18 amino acids. Looked up from germline, CDR1 is MNHNS and CDR2 is SASEGT.

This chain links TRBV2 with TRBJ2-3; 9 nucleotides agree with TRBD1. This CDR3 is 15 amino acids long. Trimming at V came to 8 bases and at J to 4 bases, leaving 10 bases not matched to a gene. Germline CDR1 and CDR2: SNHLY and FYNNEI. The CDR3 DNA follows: TGTGCCAGCCAAGGTTGGACAGGGGATCCAGATACGCAGTATTTT. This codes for CASQGWTGDPDTQYF.

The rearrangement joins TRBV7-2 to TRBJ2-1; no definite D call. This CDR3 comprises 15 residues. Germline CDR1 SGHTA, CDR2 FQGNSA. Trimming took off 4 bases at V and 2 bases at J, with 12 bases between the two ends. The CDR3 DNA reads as TGTGCCAGCAGCTCCGTCATGGAAGCCTACAATGAGCAGTTCTTC. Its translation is CASSSVMEAYNEQFF.

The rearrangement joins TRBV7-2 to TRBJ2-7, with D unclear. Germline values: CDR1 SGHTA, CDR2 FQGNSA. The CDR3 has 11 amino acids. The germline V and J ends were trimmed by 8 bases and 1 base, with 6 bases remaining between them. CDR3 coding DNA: TGTGCCAGCCGAGCATCCTACGAGCAGTACTTC. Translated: CASRASYEQYF.

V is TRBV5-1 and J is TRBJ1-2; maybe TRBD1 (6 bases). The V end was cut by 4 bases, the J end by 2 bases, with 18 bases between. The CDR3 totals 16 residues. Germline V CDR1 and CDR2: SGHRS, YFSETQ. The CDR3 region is CASSGRWGQPNYGYTF. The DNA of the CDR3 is TGCGCCAGCAGCGGGAGATGGGGGCAACCAAACTATGGCTACACCTTC.

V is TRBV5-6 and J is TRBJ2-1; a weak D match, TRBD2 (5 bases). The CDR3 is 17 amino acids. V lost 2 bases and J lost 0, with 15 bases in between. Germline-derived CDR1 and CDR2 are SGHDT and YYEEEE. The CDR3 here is CASSFLGVVLSYNEQFF. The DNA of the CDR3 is TGTGCCAGCAGCTTCCTCGGGGTGGTCCTCTCCTACAATGAGCAGTTCTTC.

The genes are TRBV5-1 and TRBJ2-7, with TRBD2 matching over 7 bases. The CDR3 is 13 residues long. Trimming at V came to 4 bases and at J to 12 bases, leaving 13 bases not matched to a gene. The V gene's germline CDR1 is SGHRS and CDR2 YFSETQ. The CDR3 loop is CASSGNEGGTPYF. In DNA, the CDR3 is TGCGCCAGCAGCGGGAATGAGGGAGGGACTCCGTACTTC.

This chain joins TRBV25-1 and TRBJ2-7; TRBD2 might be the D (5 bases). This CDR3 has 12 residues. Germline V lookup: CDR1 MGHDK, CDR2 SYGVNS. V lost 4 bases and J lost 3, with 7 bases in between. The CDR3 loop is CASSVEGYEQYF. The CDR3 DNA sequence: TGTGCCAGCAGTGTTGAGGGCTACGAGCAGTACTTC.

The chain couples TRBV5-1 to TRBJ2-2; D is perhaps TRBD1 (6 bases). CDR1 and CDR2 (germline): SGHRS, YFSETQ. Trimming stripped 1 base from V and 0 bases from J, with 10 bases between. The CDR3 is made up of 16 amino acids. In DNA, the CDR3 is TGCGCCAGCAGCTTGTTGGGACAATCGAACACCGGGGAGCTGTTTTTT. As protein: CASSLLGQSNTGELFF.

The CDR3 DNA reads TGTGCCAGCAGTGAATTGGCGCTCCAAGAGACCCAGTACTTC. This encodes CASSELALQETQYF. The chain has TRBV2 and TRBJ2-5; D is uncertain. Germline V gene sequence: CDR1 SNHLY, CDR2 FYNNEI. The length of the CDR3 is 14 residues. Trimming took off 2 bases at V and 1 base at J, with 8 bases between the two ends.

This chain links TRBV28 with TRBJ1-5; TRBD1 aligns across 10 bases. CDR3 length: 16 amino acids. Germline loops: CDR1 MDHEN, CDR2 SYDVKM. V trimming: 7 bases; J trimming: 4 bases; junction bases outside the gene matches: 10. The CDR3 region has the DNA TGTGCCAGCAAAGGCGGGACAGGGGCCTTGAATCAGCCCCAGCATTTT. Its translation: CASKGGTGALNQPQHF.

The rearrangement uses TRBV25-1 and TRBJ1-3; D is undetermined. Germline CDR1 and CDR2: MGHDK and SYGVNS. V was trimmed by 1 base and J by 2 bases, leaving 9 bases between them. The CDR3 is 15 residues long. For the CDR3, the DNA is TGTGCCAGCAGTGAATCCTACATTGCTGGAAACACCATATATTTT. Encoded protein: CASSESYIAGNTIYF.

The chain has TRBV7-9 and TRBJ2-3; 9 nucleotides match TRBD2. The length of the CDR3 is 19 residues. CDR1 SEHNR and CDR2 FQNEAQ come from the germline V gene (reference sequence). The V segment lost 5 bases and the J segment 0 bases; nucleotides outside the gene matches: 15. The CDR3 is CASSPTVLAGATSTDTQYF. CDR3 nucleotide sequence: TGTGCCAGCAGCCCAACCGTTTTAGCGGGAGCTACTAGCACAGATACGCAGTATTTT.

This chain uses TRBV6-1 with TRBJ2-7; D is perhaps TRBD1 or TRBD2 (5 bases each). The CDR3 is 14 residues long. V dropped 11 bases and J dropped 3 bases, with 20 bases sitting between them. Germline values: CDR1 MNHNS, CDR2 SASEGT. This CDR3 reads CAGTPGPFNYEQYF. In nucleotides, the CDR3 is TGTGCCGGAACCCCGGGACCATTTAACTACGAGCAGTACTTC.

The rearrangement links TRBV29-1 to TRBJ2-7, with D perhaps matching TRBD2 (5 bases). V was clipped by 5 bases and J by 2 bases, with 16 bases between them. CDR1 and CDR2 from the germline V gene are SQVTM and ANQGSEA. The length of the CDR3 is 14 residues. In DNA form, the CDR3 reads TGCAGCGTTTTCGAGGGCAGTAAAACCTACGAGCAGTACTTC. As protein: CSVFEGSKTYEQYF.

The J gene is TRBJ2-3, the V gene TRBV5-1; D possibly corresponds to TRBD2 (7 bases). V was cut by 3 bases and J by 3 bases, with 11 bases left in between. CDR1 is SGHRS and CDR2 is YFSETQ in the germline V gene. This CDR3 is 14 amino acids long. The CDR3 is CASSYEGGTDTQYF. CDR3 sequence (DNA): TGCGCCAGCAGCTATGAGGGGGGGACAGATACGCAGTATTTT.

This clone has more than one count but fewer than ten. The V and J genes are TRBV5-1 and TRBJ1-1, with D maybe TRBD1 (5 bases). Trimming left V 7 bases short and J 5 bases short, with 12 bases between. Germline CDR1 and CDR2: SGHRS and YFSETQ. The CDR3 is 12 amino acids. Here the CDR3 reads CASGRGRTEAFF. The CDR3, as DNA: TGCGCCAGCGGTAGGGGCCGAACTGAAGCTTTCTTT.

The CDR3 DNA sequence: TGTGCCAGCAGCTTATATGGGACTAGCGAGGTTGAGCAGTTCTTC. Translating gives CASSLYGTSEVEQFF. The chain employs TRBV11-3 and TRBJ2-1; 10 bases are shared with TRBD2. Looked up from germline, CDR1 is SGHNT and CDR2 is YENEEA. The CDR3 has 15 residues. Trimming cost V 2 bases and J 9 bases; bases outside gene matches: 7.